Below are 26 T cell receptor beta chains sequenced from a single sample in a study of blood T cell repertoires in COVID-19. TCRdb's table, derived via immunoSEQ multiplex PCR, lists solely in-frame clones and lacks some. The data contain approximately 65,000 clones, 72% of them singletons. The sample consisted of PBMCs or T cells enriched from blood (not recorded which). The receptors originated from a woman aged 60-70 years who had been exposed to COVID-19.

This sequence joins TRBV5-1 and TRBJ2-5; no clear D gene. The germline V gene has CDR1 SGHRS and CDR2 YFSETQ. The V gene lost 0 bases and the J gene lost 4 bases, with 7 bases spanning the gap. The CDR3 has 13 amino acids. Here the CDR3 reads CASSLDIVETQYF. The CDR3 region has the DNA TGCGCCAGCAGCTTGGATATCGTAGAGACCCAGTACTTC.

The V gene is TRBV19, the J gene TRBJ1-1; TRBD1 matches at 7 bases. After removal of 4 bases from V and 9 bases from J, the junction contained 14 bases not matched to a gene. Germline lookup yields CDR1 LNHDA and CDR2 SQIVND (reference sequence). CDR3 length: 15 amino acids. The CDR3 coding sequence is TGTGCCAGTAGTACCCGGGACAGAGGGTTCAGCCAAGCTTTCTTT. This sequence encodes CASSTRDRGFSQAFF.

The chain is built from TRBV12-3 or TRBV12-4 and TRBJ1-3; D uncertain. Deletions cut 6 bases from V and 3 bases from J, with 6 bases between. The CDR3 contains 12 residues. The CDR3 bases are TGTGCCAGCAGCCGCAGTGGAAACACCATATATTTT. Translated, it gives CASSRSGNTIYF.

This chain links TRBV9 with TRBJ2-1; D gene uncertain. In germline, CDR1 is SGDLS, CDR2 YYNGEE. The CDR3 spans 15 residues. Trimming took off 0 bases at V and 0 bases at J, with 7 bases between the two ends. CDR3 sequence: CASSVGLSSYNEQFF. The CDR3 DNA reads TGTGCCAGCAGCGTAGGTCTGAGCTCCTACAATGAGCAGTTCTTC.

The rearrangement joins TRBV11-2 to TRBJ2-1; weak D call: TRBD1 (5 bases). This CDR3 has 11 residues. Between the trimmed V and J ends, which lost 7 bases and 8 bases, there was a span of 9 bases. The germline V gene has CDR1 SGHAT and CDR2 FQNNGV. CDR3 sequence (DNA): TGTGCCAGCAATGTAGGGGATGAGCAGTTCTTC. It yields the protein CASNVGDEQFF.

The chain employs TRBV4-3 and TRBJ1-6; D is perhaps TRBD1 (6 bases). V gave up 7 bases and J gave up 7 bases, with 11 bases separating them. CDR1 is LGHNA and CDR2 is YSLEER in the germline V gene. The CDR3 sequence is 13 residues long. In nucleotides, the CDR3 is TGCGCCAGCAATCAGGACAGAAATTCACCCCTCCACTTT. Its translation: CASNQDRNSPLHF.

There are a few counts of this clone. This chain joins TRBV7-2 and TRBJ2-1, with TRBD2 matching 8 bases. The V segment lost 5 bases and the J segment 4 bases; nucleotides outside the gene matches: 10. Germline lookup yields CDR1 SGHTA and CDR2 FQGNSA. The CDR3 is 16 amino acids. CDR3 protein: CASSPGSLAGYNEQFF. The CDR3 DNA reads TGTGCCAGCAGCCCCGGAAGTCTAGCGGGTTACAATGAGCAGTTCTTC. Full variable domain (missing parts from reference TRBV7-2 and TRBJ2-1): GAGVSQSPSNKVTEKGKDVELRCDPISGHTALYWYRQSLGQGLEFLIYFQGNSAPDKSGLPSDRFSAERTGGSVSTLTIQRTQQEDSAVYLCASSPGSLAGYNEQFFGPGTRLTVL.

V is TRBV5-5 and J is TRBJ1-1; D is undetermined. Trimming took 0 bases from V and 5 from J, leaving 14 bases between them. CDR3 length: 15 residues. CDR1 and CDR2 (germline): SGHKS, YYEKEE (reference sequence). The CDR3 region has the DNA TGTGCCAGCAGCTTGGGCGGGAAGGGCAGTACTGAAGCTTTCTTT. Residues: CASSLGGKGSTEAFF.

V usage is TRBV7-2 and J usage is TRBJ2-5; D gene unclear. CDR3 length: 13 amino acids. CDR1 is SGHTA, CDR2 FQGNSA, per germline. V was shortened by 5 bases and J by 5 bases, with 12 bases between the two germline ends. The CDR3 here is CASSLSGLETQYF. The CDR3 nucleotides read TGTGCCAGCAGCCTTTCAGGATTGGAGACCCAGTACTTC. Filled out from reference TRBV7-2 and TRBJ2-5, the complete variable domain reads GAGVSQSPSNKVTEKGKDVELRCDPISGHTALYWYRQSLGQGLEFLIYFQGNSAPDKSGLPSDRFSAERTGGSVSTLTIQRTQQEDSAVYLCASSLSGLETQYFGPGTRLLVL.

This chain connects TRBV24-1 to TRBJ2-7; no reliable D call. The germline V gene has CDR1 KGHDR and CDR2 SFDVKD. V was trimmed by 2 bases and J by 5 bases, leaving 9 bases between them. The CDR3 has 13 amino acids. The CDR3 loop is CATSDSGRDEQYF. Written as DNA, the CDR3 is TGTGCCACCAGTGATTCAGGCAGAGACGAGCAGTACTTC.

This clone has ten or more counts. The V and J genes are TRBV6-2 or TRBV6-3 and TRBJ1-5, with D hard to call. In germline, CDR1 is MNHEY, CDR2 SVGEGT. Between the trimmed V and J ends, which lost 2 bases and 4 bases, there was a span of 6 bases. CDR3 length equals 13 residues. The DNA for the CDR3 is TGTGCCAGCAGTTACACGCGGAATCAGCCCCAGCATTTT. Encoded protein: CASSYTRNQPQHF.

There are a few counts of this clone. The CDR3 is CASSQLDSPGELFF. DNA for the CDR3: TGTGCCAGCAGCCAACTGGACAGCCCCGGGGAGCTGTTTTTT. This chain links TRBV14 with TRBJ2-2; a possible D gene is TRBD1 (6 bases). This CDR3 region has 14 residues. The ends were cut back, 2 bases at V and 6 bases at J, with 10 bases in the middle. Germline CDR1 and CDR2: SGHDN and FVKESK.

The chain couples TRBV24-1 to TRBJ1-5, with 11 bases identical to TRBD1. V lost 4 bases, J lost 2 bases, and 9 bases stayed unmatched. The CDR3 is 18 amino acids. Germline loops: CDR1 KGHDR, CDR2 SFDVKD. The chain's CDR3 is CATSDSRDRGIGNQPQHF. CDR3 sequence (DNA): TGTGCCACCAGTGACTCCCGGGACAGGGGGATCGGCAATCAGCCCCAGCATTTT.

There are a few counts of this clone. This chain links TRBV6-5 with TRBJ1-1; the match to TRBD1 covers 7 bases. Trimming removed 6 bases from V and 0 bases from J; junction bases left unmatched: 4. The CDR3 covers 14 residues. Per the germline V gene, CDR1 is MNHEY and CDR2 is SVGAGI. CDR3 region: CASSYDRVNTEAFF. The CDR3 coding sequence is TGTGCCAGCAGCTACGACAGGGTGAACACTGAAGCTTTCTTT.

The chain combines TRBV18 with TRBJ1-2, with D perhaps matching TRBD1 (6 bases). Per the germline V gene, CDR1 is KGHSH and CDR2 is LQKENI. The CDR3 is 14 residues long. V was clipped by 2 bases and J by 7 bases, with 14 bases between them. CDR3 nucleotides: TGTGCCAGCTCACCAATTCGCAGGGGTTTTGGCTACACCTTC. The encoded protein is CASSPIRRGFGYTF.

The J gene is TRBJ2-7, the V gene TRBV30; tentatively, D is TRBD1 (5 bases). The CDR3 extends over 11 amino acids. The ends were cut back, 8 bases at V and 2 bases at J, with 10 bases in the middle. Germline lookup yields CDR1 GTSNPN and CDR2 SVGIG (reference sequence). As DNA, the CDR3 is TGTGCCCTCAGGGTCACCTACGAGCAGTACTTC. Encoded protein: CALRVTYEQYF.

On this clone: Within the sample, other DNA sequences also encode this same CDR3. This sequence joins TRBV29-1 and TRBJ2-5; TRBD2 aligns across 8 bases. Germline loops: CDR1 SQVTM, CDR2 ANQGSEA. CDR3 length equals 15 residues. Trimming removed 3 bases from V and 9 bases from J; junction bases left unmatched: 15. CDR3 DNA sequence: TGCAGCGTTGACGGGGGCGGCCGGGGGGGTGTCGCCCAGTACTTC. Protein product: CSVDGGGRGGVAQYF.

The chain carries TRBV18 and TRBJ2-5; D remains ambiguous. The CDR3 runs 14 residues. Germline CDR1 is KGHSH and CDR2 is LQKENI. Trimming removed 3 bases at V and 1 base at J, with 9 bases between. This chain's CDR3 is CASSPPGIQETQYF. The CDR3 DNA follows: TGTGCCAGCTCACCCCCAGGAATCCAAGAGACCCAGTACTTC.

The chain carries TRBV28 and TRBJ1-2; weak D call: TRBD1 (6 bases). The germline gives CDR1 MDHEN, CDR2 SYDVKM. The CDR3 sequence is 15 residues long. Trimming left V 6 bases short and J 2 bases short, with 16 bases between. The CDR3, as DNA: TGTGCCAGCAGCCCCTCCGGGACACAGAACTATGGCTACACCTTC. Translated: CASSPSGTQNYGYTF.

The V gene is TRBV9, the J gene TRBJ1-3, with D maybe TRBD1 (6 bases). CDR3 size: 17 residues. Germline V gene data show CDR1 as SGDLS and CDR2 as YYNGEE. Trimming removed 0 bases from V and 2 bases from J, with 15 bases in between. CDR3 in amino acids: CASSVGAQGSAGNTIYF. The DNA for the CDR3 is TGTGCCAGCAGCGTAGGAGCCCAGGGGTCGGCTGGAAACACCATATATTTT.

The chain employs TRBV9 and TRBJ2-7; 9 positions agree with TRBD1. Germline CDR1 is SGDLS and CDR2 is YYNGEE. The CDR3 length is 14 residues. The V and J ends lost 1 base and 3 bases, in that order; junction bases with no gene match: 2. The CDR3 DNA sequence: TGTGCCAGCAGCGTACAGACAGGGGGCTACGAGCAGTACTTC. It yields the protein CASSVQTGGYEQYF.

The CDR3 DNA reads as TGCGCCAGCAGCGAGGACAGGGGGAGCCCCCAGCATTTT. It specifies CASSEDRGSPQHF. The rearrangement joins TRBV4-3 to TRBJ1-5, with TRBD1 matching 10 bases. The CDR3 covers 13 residues. The trim removed 5 bases at V and 10 bases at J, leaving 5 bases unmatched. Germline CDR1 reads LGHNA; CDR2 reads YSLEER.

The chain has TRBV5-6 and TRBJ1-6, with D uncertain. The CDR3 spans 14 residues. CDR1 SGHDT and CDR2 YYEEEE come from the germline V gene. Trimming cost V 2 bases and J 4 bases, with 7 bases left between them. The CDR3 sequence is CASSLKQYNSPLHF. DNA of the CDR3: TGTGCCAGCAGCTTAAAACAGTATAATTCACCCCTCCACTTT.

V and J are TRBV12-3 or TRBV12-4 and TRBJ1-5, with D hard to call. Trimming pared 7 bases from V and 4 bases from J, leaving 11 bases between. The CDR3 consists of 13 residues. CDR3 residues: CASTALTNQPQHF. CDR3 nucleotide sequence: TGTGCCAGCACCGCCCTTACTAATCAGCCCCAGCATTTT.

The DNA for the CDR3 is TGTGCCAGCTCACCGGCGGGAGGCTTTAAGACCCAGTACTTC. Residues: CASSPAGGFKTQYF. The chain links TRBV18 to TRBJ2-5; 8 bases fit TRBD2. This CDR3 has 14 amino acids. The V gene end was trimmed by 3 bases and the J gene end by 6 bases; junction bases not matched to a gene: 6. Looked up from germline, CDR1 is KGHSH and CDR2 is LQKENI.

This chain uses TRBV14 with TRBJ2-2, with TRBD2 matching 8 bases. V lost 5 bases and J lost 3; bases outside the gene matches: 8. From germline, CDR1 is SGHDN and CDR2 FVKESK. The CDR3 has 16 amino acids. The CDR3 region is CASSLSGLAYTGELFF. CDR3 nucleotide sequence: TGTGCCAGCAGCTTATCTGGACTAGCCTACACCGGGGAGCTGTTTTTT.